Sequencing of this T cell receptor (beta chain) was carried out in a study of breast tumors, draining lymph nodes, adjacent tissues (dated by TCRdb to the mid-2010s). Study-level background: TCR beta repertoires were compared across tumor, adjacent nontumor tissue and axillary lymph nodes obtained from breast cancer patients. The study aimed to assess the relationships and possible T-cell exchange between tumor, surrounding tissue and draining lymph node repertoires in human breast cancer. General conclusions and limits of the study: The similarity between tumor and nontumor tissue repertoires was significantly greater in luminal-like breast cancer than in basal-like breast cancer. T-cell repertoire diversity in tumors was found to be lower than in lymph nodes but higher than in nontumor tissue, and preferential V and J gene usage was observed. The conclusion that tumor T cells originate in lymph nodes was framed as consistent with a hypothesis rather than directly demonstrated. The data were considered consistent with the idea that most tumor T cells come from the lymph node and then expand in tumor tissue.

The CDR3 covers 13 residues, taking in both the cysteine and the phenylalanine. Only the CDR3 portion is preserved as DNA: 39 bases, with reading frame beginning at the first base. The germline ends are 14 bases apart after V is trimmed by 8 bases and J by 4 bases. Via the germline V gene, CDR1 is SGHVS and CDR2 FNYEAQ. In this sample, this clonotype turned up many times. This receptor's antigen is unknown. Within one base of it there is no much larger clone, and no base qualities were kept. The lymph node samples were taken from the axillary draining lymph nodes of breast cancer patients. Sequencing instrument: Illumina HiSeq 2000. Multiplex PCR amplification was used to generate the TCR beta chain libraries. The amplified TCR beta chain products were analyzed by high-throughput sequencing. TCRdb reanalyzed the raw reads on its own, using fastp at Q25 for trimming and MiXCR for clone calling, and kept in-frame beta chains. When rows share a CDR3 protein, they turn into one entry using the most common DNA and genes. The sample records under 150,000 distinct CDR3 sequences, 21% of which are singletons. The top ten clones comprise roughly 2% of the sample.

The V and J segments used are TRBV7-6 and TRBJ2-5; too little of a D gene remains to name it. This sequence was found in a female donor with breast cancer. Some clones in this sample may be carry-over from other donors' samples. The sample comprised axillary lymph node tissue. The DNA sequence reads TGTGCCAGCTCGAGTGAAACGCGAGAGACCCAGTACTTC. Its product reads: CASSSETRETQYF.